Included here is one T cell receptor (beta chain) sequence, with context. This clone was seen just once. This receptor's antigen is unknown. Per-base qualities were not stored, and no clone one base away is much larger. According to the study, the label for this sample's treatment or condition signals: suppressive antiretroviral therapy. A pool of overlapping HIV-1 Gag 15-mer peptides, at roughly 1 ug per peptide per mL, was used to stimulate the cells. Memory CD4+ T cells that did not respond, being CD40L-negative, CD69-negative and CD45RO-high, were sorted as memory populations depleted of antigen-responding cells. HIV-1-infected adults in whom suppressive ART had been started during chronic infection were enrolled as participants. Participants had undetectable plasma HIV-1 RNA below 50 copies/mL for at least 4 years. To be included, participants needed a CD4+ T cell count above 400 cells/uL and a positive CMV serology. Before stimulation, PBMCs were isolated using density centrifugation and depleted of CD8+ T cells. Stimulation of CD8-depleted PBMCs was carried out for about 20 hours with anti-CD28/CD49d costimulation, CD40-blocking antibody and enfuvirtide, to prevent new infections. Cell sorting was performed on a Beckman Coulter MoFlo Legacy or XDP sorter, and dead cells were excluded with propidium iodide. The QIAamp DNA Mini Kit was used for genomic DNA extraction from samples above one million cells, and the Quick-DNA Microprep Kit was used otherwise.

Taken from cysteine to phenylalanine, the CDR3 has 14 residues. Only the CDR3 DNA stays, 42 bases, in frame from base 1. V is cut back by 7 bases and J by 3 bases, with 6 bases in the junction unmatched. For CDR1 and CDR2, the germline V gene (reference sequence) lists LNHNV and YYDKDF. TCRbeta repertoires were sequenced from genomic DNA with the immunoSEQ hsTCRB assay version 4 in survey mode. For TCRbeta sequencing, genomic DNA was diluted to around 10 ng/uL, with up to 1 ug used per sample. The original methods were these. ImmunoSeq Analyzer 3.0 was used for analysis of TCRbeta data, and diversity was computed on productive nucleotide rearrangements. The improved Chao index was used to estimate lower-bound TCR diversity, and the Gini coefficient was used to estimate clonality using the Immunarch R package. When different nucleotide rearrangements encoded the same CDR3beta amino acid sequence, each rearrangement was treated as a distinct clonotype. Differential abundance analysis found TCRbeta sequences that were significantly enriched in antigen-responding cells compared with anti-CD3/anti-CD28-activated cells. TCRs were clustered by predicted peptide-MHC specificity with GLIPH2, both within individual participants and across merged participant data sets. As stored in TCRdb, this immuneACCESS dataset retains in-frame rearrangements with V and J assigned. A fraction of the clones does not appear; measured against another copy, unresolved V genes explain less than half of the discrepancy, and the remainder lacks a known reason. V and J calls and clone size follow that table, whereas D and trimming were derived from the DNA. This sample comprises about 40,000 clones, approximately 87% of them detected only once. Around 5.4% of the sample comes from the top ten.

This record belongs to a study of persistence of HIV-infected CD4 T cells (dated by TCRdb to between 2020 and 2021). At the level of the whole study: The study isolated CMV- and HIV-1 Gag-responding CD4+ T cells from ART-treated individuals to examine antigen-driven clonal expansion of HIV-1-infected cells. Participants had been on suppressive ART for a median of roughly 8 years. Peripheral blood samples of up to roughly 200 mL were obtained at multiple time points, with the exception of two participants, for whom leukapheresis was performed at a single time point. TCRbeta sequencing assessed the clonality of all cells in each sorted population, while proviral sequencing assessed the clonality of infected cells. The TCR cluster analysis across participants included about 8 participants for CMV and six or seven participants for Gag. Study-wide conclusions, independent of this receptor: Only a small number of individuals took part in the study, and only a limited range of antigens was tested. Enrichment of degenerate expanded CDR3beta sequences was found in antigen-responding cells, suggesting convergent selection of CD4+ responses to CMV and Gag. Bulk TCR analyses could not be limited to the rare CMV-responding cells that actually contained HIV-1 proviruses. A correlation was observed between TCR oligoclonality and proviral oligoclonality within the same sorted populations. Significantly lower TCRbeta richness was observed in CMV- and Gag-responding cells than in anti-CD3/anti-CD28-responding cells, and higher oligoclonality was observed in CMV-responding cells than in CD3/CD28-stimulated and Gag-responding cells.

The sequencing here drew on cultured CD4+ T cells from PBMCs, taken from a patient who received antiretroviral therapy. The cell subset or site label corresponds to: CD40L-CD69- CD45RO-high memory CD4 T cells not responding to Gag peptides. This TCR came from an adult with HIV. The donor label of this sample is uncertain. This chain is built from TRBV15 and TRBJ2-1; TRBD1 agrees with 7 junctional bases. CDR3 region: CATKGRQGYNEQFF. The bases are TGTGCCACCAAGGGCCGACAGGGCTACAATGAGCAGTTCTTC.